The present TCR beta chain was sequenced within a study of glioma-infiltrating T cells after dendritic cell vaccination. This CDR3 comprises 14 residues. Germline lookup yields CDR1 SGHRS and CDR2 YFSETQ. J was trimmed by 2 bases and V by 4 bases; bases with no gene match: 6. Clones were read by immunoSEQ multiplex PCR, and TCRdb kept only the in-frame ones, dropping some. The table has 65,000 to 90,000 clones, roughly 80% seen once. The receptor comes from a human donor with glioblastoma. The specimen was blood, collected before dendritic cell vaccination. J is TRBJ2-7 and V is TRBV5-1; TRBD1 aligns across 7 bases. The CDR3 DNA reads TGCGCCAGCAGCCTGAAGGGACAGCCCTACGAGCAGTACTTC. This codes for CASSLKGQPYEQYF.